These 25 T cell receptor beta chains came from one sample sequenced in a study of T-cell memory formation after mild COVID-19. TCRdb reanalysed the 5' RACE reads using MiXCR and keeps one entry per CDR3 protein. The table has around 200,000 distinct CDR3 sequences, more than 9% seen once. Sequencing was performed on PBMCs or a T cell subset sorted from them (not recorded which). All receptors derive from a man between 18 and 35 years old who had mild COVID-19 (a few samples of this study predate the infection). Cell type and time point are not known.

As DNA, the CDR3 is TGTGCCAGCTCACGGCAAGGGAGCGAGCAGTACTTC. Translation: CASSRQGSEQYF. This sequence joins TRBV18 and TRBJ2-7, with D perhaps matching TRBD2 (5 bases). The CDR3 extends over 12 amino acids. Trimming took 4 bases from V and 6 from J, leaving 10 bases between them. Germline CDR1 KGHSH, CDR2 LQKENI.

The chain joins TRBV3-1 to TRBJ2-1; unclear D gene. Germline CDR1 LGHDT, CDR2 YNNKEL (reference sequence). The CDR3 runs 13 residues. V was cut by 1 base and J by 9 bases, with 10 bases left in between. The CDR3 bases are TGTGCCAGCAGCCAAGTTTTGGGCAGTGAGCAGTTCTTC. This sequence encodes CASSQVLGSEQFF.

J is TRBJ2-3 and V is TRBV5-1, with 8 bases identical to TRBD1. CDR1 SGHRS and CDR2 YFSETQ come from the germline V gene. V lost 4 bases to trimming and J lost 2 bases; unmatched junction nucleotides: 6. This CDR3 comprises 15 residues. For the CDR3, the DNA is TGCGCCAGCAGCCCCCGGGACAGGTACACAGATACGCAGTATTTT. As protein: CASSPRDRYTDTQYF. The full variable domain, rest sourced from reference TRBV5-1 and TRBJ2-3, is KAGVTQTPRYLIKTRGQQVTLSCSPISGHRSVSWYQQTPGQGLQFLFEYFSETQRNKGNFPGRFSGRQFSNSRSEMNVSTLELGDSALYLCASSPRDRYTDTQYFGPGTRLTVL.

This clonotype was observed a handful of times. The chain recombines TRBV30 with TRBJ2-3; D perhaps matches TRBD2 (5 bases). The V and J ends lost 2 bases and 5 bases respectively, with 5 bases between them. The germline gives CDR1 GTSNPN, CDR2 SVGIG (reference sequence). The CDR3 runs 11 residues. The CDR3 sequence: CAWSRGDTQYF. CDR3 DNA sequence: TGTGCCTGGAGTCGGGGAGATACGCAGTATTTT. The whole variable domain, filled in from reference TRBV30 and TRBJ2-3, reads SQTIHQWPATLVQPVGSPLSLECTVEGTSNPNLYWYRQAAGRGLQLLFYSVGIGQISSEVPQNLSASRPQDRQFILSSKKLLLSDSGFYLCAWSRGDTQYFGPGTRLTVL.

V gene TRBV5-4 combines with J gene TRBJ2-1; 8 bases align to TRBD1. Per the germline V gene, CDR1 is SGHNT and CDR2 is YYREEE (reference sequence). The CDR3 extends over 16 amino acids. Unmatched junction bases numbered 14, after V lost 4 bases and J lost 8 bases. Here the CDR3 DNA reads TGTGCCAGCAGCCGACCGGACAGGGAAGTCAGCCATGAGCAGTTCTTC. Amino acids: CASSRPDREVSHEQFF.

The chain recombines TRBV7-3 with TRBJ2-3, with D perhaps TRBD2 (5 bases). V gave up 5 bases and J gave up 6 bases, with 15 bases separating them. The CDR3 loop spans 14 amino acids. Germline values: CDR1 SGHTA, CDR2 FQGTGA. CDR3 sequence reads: CASSPYGSADTQYF. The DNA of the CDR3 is TGTGCCAGCAGCCCGTACGGTAGCGCCGATACGCAGTATTTT.

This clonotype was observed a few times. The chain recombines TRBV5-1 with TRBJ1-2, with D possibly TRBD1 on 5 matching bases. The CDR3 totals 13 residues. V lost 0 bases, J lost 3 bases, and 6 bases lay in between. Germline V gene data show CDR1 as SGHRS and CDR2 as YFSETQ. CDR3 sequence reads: CASSLAQDYGYTF. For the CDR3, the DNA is TGCGCCAGCAGCTTGGCACAGGACTATGGCTACACCTTC.

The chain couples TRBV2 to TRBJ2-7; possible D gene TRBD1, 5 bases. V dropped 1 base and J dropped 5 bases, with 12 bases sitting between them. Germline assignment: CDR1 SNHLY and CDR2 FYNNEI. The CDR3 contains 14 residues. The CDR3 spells CASSEVVRVNEQYF. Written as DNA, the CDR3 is TGTGCCAGCAGTGAAGTCGTCAGGGTTAACGAGCAGTACTTC.

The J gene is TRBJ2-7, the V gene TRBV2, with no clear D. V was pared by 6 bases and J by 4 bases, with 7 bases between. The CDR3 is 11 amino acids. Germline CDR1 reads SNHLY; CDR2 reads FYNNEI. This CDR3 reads CASRETYEQYV. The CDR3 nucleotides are TGTGCCAGCAGAGAAACGTACGAGCAGTACGTC.

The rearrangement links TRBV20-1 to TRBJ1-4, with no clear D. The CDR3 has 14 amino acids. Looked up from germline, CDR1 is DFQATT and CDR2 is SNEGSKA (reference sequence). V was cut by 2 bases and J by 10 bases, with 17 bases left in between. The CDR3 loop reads CSARRVRERVKLFF. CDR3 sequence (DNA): TGCAGTGCTAGAAGGGTGAGGGAACGAGTAAAACTGTTTTTT.

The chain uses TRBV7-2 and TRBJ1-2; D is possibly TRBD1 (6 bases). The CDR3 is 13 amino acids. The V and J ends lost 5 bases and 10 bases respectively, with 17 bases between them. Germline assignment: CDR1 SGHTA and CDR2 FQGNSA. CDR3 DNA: TGTGCCAGCAGCGGAGGAGACAGGTCCTCCTACACCTTC. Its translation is CASSGGDRSSYTF.

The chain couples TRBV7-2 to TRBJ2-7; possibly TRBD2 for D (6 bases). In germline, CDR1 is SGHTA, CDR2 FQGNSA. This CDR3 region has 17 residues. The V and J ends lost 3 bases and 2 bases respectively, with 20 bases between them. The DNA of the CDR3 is TGTGCCAGCAGCTTGCTCCGGGGAGGAGGCTGGCCCTACGAGCAGTACGTC. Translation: CASSLLRGGGWPYEQYV.

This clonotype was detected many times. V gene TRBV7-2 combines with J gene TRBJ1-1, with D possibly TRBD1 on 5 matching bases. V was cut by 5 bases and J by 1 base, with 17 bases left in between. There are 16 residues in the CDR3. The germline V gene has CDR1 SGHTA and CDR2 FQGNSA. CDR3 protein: CASSPPGRGRNTEAFF. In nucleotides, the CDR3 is TGTGCCAGCAGCCCCCCGGGCCGGGGCCGGAACACTGAAGCTTTCTTT.

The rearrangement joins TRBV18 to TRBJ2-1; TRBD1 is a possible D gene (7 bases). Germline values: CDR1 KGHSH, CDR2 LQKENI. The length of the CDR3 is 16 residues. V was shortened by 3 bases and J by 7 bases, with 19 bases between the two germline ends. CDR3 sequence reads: CASSPLGGQIVNEQFF. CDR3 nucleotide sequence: TGTGCCAGCTCACCTTTGGGGGGACAGATCGTGAATGAGCAGTTCTTC.

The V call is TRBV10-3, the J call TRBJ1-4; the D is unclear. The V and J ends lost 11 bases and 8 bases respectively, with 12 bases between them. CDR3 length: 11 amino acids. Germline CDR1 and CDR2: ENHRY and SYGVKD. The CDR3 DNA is TGTGCCGCTAGCAGCGGCGAAAAACTGTTTTTT. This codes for CAASSGEKLFF.

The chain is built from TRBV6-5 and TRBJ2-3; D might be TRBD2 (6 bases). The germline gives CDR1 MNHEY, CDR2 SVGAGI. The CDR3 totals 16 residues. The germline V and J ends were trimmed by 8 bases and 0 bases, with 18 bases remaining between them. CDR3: CASARGRGTSTDTQYF. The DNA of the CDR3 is TGTGCCAGCGCCCGAGGACGGGGGACCAGCACAGATACGCAGTATTTT.

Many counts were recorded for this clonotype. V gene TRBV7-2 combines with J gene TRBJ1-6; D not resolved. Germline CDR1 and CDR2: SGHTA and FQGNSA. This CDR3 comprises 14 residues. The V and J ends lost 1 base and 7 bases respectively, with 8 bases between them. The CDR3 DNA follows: TGTGCCAGCAGCTTAGGCAGACCGAATTCACCCCTCCACTTT. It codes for CASSLGRPNSPLHF. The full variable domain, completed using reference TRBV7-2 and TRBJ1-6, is GAGVSQSPSNKVTEKGKDVELRCDPISGHTALYWYRQSLGQGLEFLIYFQGNSAPDKSGLPSDRFSAERTGGSVSTLTIQRTQQEDSAVYLCASSLGRPNSPLHFGNGTRLTVT.

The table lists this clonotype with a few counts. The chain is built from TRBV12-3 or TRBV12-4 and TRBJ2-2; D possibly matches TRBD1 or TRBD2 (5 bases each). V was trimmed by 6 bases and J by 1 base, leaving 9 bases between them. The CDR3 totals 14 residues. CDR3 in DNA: TGTGCCAGCAGACGGGACGGGAACACCGGGGAGCTGTTTTTT. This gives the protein CASRRDGNTGELFF.

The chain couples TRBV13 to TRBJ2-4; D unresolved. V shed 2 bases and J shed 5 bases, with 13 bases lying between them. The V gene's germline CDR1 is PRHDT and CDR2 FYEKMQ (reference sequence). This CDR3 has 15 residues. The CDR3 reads CASSLNLGGENIQYF. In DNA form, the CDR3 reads TGTGCCAGCAGCTTAAACTTAGGCGGCGAAAACATTCAGTACTTC.

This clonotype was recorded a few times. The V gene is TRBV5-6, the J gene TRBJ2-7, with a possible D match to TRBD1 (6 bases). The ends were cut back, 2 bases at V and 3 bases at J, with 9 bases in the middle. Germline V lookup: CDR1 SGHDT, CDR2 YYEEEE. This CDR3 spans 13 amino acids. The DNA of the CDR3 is TGTGCCAGCAGCTTTCTGGACAGCTACGAGCAGTACGTC. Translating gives CASSFLDSYEQYV.

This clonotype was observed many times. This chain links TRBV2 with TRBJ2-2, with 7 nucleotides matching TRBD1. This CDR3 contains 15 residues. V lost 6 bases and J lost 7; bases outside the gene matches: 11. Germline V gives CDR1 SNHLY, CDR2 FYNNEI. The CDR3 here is CASSRGQERNGELFF. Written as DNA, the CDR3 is TGTGCCAGCAGCCGAGGACAGGAACGAAACGGGGAGCTGTTTTTT.

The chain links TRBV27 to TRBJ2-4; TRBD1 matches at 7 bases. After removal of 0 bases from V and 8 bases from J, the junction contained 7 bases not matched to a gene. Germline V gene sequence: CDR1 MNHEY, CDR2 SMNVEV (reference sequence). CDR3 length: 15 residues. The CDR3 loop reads CASSLSFTGVYIQYF. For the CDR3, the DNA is TGTGCCAGCAGTTTATCCTTCACAGGGGTTTACATTCAGTACTTC.

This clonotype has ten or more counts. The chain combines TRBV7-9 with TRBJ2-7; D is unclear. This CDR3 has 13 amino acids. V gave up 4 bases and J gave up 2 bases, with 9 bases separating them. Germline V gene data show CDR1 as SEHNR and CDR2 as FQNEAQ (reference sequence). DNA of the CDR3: TGTGCCAGCAGCTCGGACGCCGCCTACGAGCAGTACTTC. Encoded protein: CASSSDAAYEQYF.

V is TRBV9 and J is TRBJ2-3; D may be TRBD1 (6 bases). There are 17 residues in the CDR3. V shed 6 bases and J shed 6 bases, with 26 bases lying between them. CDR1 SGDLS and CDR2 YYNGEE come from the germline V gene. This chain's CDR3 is CASNRVSGPYQGDTQYF. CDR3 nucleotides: TGTGCCAGCAATCGAGTGAGCGGCCCTTATCAGGGGGATACGCAGTATTTT.

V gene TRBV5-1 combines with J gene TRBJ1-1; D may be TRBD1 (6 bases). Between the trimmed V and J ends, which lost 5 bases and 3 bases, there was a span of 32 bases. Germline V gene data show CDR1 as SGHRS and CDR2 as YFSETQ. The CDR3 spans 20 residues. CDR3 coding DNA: TGCGCCAGCAGTTTTCGGACTTTTAGGACAGCGATAAACAGGGACACTGAAGCTTTCTTT. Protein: CASSFRTFRTAINRDTEAFF.